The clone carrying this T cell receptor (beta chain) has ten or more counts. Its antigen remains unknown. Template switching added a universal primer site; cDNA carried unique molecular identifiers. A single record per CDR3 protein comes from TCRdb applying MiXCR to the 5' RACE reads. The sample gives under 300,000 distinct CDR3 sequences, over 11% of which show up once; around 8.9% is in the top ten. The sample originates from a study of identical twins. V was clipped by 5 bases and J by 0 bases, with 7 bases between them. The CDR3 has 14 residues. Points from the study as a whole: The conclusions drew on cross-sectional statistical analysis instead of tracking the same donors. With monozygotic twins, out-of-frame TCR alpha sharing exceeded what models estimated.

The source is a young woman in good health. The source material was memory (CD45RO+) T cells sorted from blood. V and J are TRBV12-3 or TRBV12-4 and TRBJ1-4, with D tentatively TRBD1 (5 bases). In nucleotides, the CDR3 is TGTGCCAGCAGTGGGGGTGCAACTAATGAAAAACTGTTTTTT. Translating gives CASSGGATNEKLFF.